Included here is one T cell receptor beta chain sequence, with context. No antigen is known for it. This entry comes from a study of T cell responses to AZD1222 COVID-19 vaccine. Findings and caveats of the study: Baseline serology detected seropositivity in only six AZD1222 recipients. Donors skewed white British and female; clonal diversity was possibly underestimated. Spike-specific TCR breadth rose after two AZD1222 doses, and depth rose as well. Spike regions recognized by vaccine-associated CD4 TCRs spanned the protein, led by 160-218 and 743-854.

Germline CDR1 SGHTA, CDR2 FQGTGA. V gave up 2 bases and J gave up 4 bases, with 14 bases separating them. This CDR3 is 15 amino acids long. Sequencing was performed with immunoSEQ multiplex PCR; in TCRdb, only in-frame clones are kept and a portion is missing. Seen here are about 100,000 clones, about nine tenths observed once, and the top ten hold roughly 20%. V gene TRBV7-3 combines with J gene TRBJ1-1; TRBD1 is a possible D gene (5 bases). The source material was peripheral blood, sampled on day 0 of AZD1222 vaccination. This TCR was sampled from an adult in good health. DNA of the CDR3: TGTGCCAGCAGCTTAGTGGCAGGGAGGTCCACTGAAGCTTTCTTT. Translating gives CASSLVAGRSTEAFF.